Below, one T cell receptor beta chain is given with its context. Its antigen is undetermined. The sample is drawn from a study of T-cell reconstitution after alpha-beta-depleted transplantation in children. Looked up from germline, CDR1 is SGHVS and CDR2 is FNYEAQ. This CDR3 comprises 16 residues. The V end lost 4 bases, the J end lost 0 bases, and 14 bases lay between the germline ends. Molecular barcoding with unique molecular identifiers was used for the TCRbeta library. TCRdb re-derived calls from the PCR reads in MiXCR, one entry per CDR3 protein. Here the sample spans 55,000 to 70,000 distinct CDR3 sequences, 11% being singletons. Study-level results: In patients about two months after transplant, alpha-beta T cells reportedly arose from several hundred expanded graft clones.

The material sequenced was PBMCs, taken before TCRalphabeta/CD19-depleted stem cell transplant. The chain employs TRBV7-6 and TRBJ2-3, with D possibly called TRBD1 or TRBD2 (5 bases each). The TCR sequence derives from a boy aged 10-17 years with acute myeloid leukemia, due to receive a stem cell transplant. Here the CDR3 DNA reads TGTGCCAGCAGCTGGGACCGGCCTCCTAGCACAGATACGCAGTATTTT. Translation gives CASSWDRPPSTDTQYF.